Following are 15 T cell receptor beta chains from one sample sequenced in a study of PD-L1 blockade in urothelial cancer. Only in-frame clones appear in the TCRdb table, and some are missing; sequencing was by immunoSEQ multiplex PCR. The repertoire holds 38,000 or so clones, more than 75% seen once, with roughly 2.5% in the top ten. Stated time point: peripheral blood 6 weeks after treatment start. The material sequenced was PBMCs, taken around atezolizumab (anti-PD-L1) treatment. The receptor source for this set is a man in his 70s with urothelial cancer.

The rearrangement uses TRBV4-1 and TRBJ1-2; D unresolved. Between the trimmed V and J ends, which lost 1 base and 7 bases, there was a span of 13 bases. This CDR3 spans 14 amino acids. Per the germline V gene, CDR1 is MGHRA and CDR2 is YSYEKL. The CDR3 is CASSQAHPYSGYTF. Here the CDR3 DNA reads TGCGCCAGCAGCCAAGCCCATCCATACAGTGGCTACACCTTC.

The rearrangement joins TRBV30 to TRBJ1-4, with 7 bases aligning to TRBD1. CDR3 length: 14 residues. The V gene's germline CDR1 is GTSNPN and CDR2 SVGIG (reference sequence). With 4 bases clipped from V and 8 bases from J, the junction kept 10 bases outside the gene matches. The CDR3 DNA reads TGTGCCTGGAATGGGCAGGGGGTGAGGGAAAAACTGTTTTTT. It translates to CAWNGQGVREKLFF.

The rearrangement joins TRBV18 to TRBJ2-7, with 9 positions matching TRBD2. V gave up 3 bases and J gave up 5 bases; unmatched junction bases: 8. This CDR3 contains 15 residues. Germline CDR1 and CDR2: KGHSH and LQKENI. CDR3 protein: CASSPFSGSGDEQYF. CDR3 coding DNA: TGTGCCAGCTCACCCTTTAGCGGGAGCGGCGACGAGCAGTACTTC.

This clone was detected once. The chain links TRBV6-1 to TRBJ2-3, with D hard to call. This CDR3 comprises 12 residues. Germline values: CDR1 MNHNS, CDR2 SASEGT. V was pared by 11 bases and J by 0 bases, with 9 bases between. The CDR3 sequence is CAARSSTDTQYF. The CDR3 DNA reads TGTGCCGCCAGGTCTAGCACAGATACGCAGTATTTT.

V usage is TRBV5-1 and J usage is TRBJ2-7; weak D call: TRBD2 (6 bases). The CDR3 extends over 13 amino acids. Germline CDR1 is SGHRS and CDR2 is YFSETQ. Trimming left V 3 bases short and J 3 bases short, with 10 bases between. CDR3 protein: CASSSGLRYEQYF. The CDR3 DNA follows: TGCGCCAGCAGCTCGGGACTTCGCTACGAGCAGTACTTC.

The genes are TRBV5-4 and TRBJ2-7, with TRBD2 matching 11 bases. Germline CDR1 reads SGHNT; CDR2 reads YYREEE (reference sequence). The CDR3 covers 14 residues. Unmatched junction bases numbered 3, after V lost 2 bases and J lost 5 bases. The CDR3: CASSFTSGSDEQYF. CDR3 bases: TGTGCCAGCAGCTTTACTAGCGGGAGCGACGAGCAGTACTTC. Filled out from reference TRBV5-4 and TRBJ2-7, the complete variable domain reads ETGVTQSPTHLIKTRGQQVTLRCSSQSGHNTVSWYQQALGQGPQFIFQYYREEENGRGNFPPRFSGLQFPNYSSELNVNALELDDSALYLCASSFTSGSDEQYFGPGTRLTVT.

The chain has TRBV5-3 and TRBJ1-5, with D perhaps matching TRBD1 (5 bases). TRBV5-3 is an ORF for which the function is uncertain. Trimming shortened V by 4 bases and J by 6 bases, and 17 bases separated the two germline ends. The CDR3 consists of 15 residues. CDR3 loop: CARSPDINGGQPQHF. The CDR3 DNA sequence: TGTGCCAGAAGCCCGGACATCAACGGCGGTCAGCCCCAGCATTTT.

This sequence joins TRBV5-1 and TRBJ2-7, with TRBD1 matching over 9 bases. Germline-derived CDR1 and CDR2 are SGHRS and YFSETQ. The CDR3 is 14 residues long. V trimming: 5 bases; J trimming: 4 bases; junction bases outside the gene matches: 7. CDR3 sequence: CASSSLQGAYEQYF. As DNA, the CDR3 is TGCGCCAGCAGTTCCCTACAGGGGGCTTACGAGCAGTACTTC. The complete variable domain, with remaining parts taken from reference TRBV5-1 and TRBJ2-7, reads KAGVTQTPRYLIKTRGQQVTLSCSPISGHRSVSWYQQTPGQGLQFLFEYFSETQRNKGNFPGRFSGRQFSNSRSEMNVSTLELGDSALYLCASSSLQGAYEQYFGPGTRLTVT.

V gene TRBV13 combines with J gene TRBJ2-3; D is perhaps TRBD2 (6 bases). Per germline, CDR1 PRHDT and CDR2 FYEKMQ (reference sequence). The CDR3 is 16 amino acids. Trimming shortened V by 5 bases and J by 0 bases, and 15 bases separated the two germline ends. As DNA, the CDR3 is TGTGCCAGCAGCCATTATCCCGGGACTAGCACAGATACGCAGTATTTT. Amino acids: CASSHYPGTSTDTQYF.

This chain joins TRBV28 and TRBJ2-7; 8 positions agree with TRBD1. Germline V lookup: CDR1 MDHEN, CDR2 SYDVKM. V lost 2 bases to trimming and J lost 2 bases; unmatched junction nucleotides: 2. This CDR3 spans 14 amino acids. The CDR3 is CASSLMDRAYEQYF. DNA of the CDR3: TGTGCCAGCAGTTTAATGGACAGGGCCTACGAGCAGTACTTC.

Written as DNA, the CDR3 is TGCAGCGTTGAAGAGGGTGGGGCTTCTGAAGCTTTCTTT. This sequence encodes CSVEEGGASEAFF. V and J are TRBV29-1 and TRBJ1-1; the D gene is possibly TRBD1 (5 bases). Trimming removed 0 bases at V and 6 bases at J, with 11 bases between. CDR1 SQVTM and CDR2 ANQGSEA come from the germline V gene. The CDR3 contains 13 residues.

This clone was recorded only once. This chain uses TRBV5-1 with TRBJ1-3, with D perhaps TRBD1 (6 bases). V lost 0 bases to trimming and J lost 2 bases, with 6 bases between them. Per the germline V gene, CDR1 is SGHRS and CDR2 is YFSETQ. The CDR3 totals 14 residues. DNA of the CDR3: TGCGCCAGCAGCTTGGCAGGGGCTGGAAACACCATATATTTT. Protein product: CASSLAGAGNTIYF.

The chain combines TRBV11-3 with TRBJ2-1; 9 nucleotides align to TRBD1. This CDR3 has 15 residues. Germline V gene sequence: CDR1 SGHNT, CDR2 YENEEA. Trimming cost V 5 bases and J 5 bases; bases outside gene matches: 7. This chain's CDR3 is CASSLGQGPNNEQFF. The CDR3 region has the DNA TGTGCCAGCAGCCTCGGACAGGGGCCTAACAATGAGCAGTTCTTC.

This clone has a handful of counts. In nucleotides, the CDR3 is TGTGCCAGCAGCGTTCTACAGCAGAGAACTAACTATGGCTACACCTTC. It codes for CASSVLQQRTNYGYTF. The V call is TRBV2, the J call TRBJ1-2; D not certain. The CDR3 is 16 residues long. CDR1 SNHLY and CDR2 FYNNEI come from the germline V gene. Trimming removed 6 bases at V and 0 bases at J, with 17 bases between.

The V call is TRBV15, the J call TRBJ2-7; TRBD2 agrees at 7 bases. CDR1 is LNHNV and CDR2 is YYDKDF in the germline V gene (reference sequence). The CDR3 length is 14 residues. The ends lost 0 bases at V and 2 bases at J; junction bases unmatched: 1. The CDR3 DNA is TGTGCCACCAGCAGAGATCTAGCGGCCTACGAGCAGTACTTC. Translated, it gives CATSRDLAAYEQYF.